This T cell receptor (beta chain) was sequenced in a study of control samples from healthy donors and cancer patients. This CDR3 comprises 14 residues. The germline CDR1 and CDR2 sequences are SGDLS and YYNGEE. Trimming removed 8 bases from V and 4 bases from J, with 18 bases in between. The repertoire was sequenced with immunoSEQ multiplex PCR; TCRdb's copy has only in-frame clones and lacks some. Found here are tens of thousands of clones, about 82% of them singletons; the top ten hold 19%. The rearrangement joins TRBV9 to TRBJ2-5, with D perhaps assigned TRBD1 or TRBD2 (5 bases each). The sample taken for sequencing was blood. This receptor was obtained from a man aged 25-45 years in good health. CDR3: CASGGQESGETQYF. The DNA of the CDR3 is TGTGCCAGTGGGGGTCAGGAGTCTGGAGAGACCCAGTACTTC.